These T cell receptor beta chains were read from a single sample in a study of tumor-infiltrating lymphocytes in primary liver carcinoma. TCRdb reprocessed the multiplex PCR reads with MiXCR, giving one entry per CDR3 protein. The sample holds 85,000 to 100,000 distinct CDR3 sequences, around 70% seen once. Material: tumor-adjacent normal liver tissue. These receptors were collected from a man aged 35-49 years with primary liver carcinoma and hepatitis B virus infection. Each CDR3 is given with its conserved first and last residue. D genes are given only for firm matches. Size values are once, few and many counts, or a class for expanded clones, and some rows have none.

j_gene | abundance | d_gene | v_gene | CDR3aa | CDR3nt
TRBJ2-1 | - | - | TRBV11-2 | CAGSSPFDQFF | TGTGCCGGCAGCTCCCCGTTTGACCAGTTCTTC
TRBJ2-3 | - | TRBD2 | TRBV10-3 | CASSGGATTGTQYF | TGTGCCAGTAGCGGGGGGGCTACCACAGGTACGCAGTATTTT
TRBJ2-1 | - | TRBD2 | TRBV5-1 | CASSLGDGRAGNEQFF | TGCGCCAGCAGCTTGGGGGACGGGAGGGCTGGCAATGAGCAGTTCTTC
TRBJ2-7 | - | - | TRBV11-1 | CASSLGSRNEQYF | TGTGCAAGCAGCTTAGGGTCAAGGAACGAGCAGTACTTC
TRBJ1-5 | - | - | TRBV29-1 | CSADRGTDTQHF | TGCAGCGCTGATAGGGGAACAGATACGCAGCATTTT
TRBJ1-1 | - | - | TRBV6-6 | CASTYSLLGTEAFF | TGTGCCAGCACTTATTCACTCCTCGGAACTGAAGCTTTCTTT
TRBJ2-2 | once | - | TRBV28 | CASGSPNTGELFF | TGTGCCAGCGGGTCTCCGAACACCGGGGAGCTGTTTTTT
TRBJ2-7 | - | TRBD1 | TRBV6-5 | CASSYSRTGESYEQYF | TGTGCCAGCAGTTACTCGAGGACAGGTGAATCCTACGAGCAGTACTTC
TRBJ2-5 | many | TRBD2 | TRBV6-5 | CASSREGRPQETQYF | TGTGCCAGCAGTAGGGAGGGAAGGCCCCAAGAGACCCAGTACTTC
TRBJ1-2 | - | - | TRBV6-5 | CASTSQNYGYAF | TGTGCCAGCACCTCTCAGAACTATGGCTACGCCTTC
TRBJ2-7 | - | TRBD2 | TRBV11-1 | CARGGSAYEQCF | TGTGCCAGAGGCGGGAGTGCCTACGAGCAGTGCTTC
TRBJ2-5 | - | - | TRBV7-8 | CASSFHTPWILETQYF | TGTGCCAGTAGCTTCCATACCCCATGGATATTGGAGACCCAGTACTTC
TRBJ1-1 | - | - | TRBV2 | CASSPSYPGAFF | TGTGCCAGCAGTCCTTCTTATCCCGGAGCTTTCTTT
TRBJ2-2 | - | TRBD2 | TRBV11-2 | CARSYGGGNVGRLFF | TGTGCCAGGAGCTACGGGGGGGGGAATGTCGGGAGGCTGTTTTTT
TRBJ2-2 | - | - | TRBV11-1 | CASGYKGPFSGELFF | TGTGCCAGCGGCTATAAAGGACCTTTCTCCGGGGAGCTGTTTTTT
TRBJ2-3 | many | - | TRBV29-1 | CSVSTGSTDTQYF | TGCAGCGTCTCGACGGGAAGCACAGATACGCAGTATTTT
TRBJ2-2 | many | TRBD1 | TRBV29-1 | CSARTGGAKVVTGELFF | TGCAGCGCTAGGACAGGGGGCGCAAAAGTGGTCACCGGGGAGCTGTTTTTT
TRBJ2-2 | - | - | TRBV4-1 | CASSQDPGPGEPFF | TGCGCCAGCAGCCAAGATCCAGGGCCCGGGGAGCCGTTTTTT
TRBJ1-1 | - | TRBD1 | TRBV11-2 | CAYSRMGGQGFGTEVFF | TGTGCCTACAGCCGAATGGGGGGACAGGGGTTCGGCACTGAAGTTTTCTTT
TRBJ2-7 | medium-sized | TRBD2 | TRBV11-2 | CASSQSGASSYEQYF | TGTGCCAGCAGTCAGAGCGGGGCCAGCTCCTACGAGCAGTACTTC
TRBJ2-3 | once | TRBD2 | TRBV4-1 | CARSLDGAGGSDTQYF | TGCGCCAGGAGCCTAGACGGGGCGGGAGGGTCAGATACGCAGTATTTT
TRBJ2-3 | many | - | TRBV14 | CASSQVRTDTQYF | TGTGCCAGCAGCCAAGTTCGGACAGATACGCAGTATTTT